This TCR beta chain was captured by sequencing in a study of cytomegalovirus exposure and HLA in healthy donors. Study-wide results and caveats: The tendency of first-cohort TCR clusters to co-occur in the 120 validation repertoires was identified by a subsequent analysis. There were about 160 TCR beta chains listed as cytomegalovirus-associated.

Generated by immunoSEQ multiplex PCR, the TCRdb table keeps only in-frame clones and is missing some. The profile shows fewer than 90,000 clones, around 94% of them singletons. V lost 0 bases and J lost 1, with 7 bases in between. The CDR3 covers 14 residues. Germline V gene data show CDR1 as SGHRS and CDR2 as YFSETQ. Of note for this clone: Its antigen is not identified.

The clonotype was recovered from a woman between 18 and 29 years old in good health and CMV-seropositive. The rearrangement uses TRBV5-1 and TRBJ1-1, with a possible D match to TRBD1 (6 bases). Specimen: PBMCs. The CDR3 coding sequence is TGCGCCAGCAGCTTGGGGGGACAGAACACTGAAGCTTTCTTT. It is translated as CASSLGGQNTEAFF.